This T cell receptor (beta chain) was found in a study of OX40 agonist ivuxolimab in advanced cancers. Across the study: The study gave patients intravenous ivuxolimab at 0.01 to 10 mg/kg every 2 weeks.

TCRdb's copy holds only in-frame clones and misses some; the assay was immunoSEQ multiplex PCR. This sample has roughly 75,000 clones, with around 82% found just once. The CDR3 length is 13 residues. In germline, CDR1 is MNHNS, CDR2 SASEGT. V was shortened by 6 bases and J by 8 bases, with 17 bases between the two germline ends. This sequence was found in an adult with an advanced solid tumor such as melanoma, head and neck, liver or kidney cancer. V is TRBV6-1 and J is TRBJ2-7; possibly TRBD2 for D (6 bases). Sequencing used CD4+ or CD8+ T cells sorted from blood, obtained in a trial of the OX40 agonist ivuxolimab. In nucleotides, the CDR3 is TGTGCCAGCAGCCCAGCCGGGGGTGGAAAGCAGTACTTC. Amino acid sequence: CASSPAGGGKQYF.